This TCR beta chain was captured by sequencing in a study of blood T cell repertoires in COVID-19. The CDR3 has 15 amino acids. Looked up from germline, CDR1 is MNHEY and CDR2 is SMNVEV (reference sequence). Trimming cost V 2 bases and J 0 bases, with 11 bases left between them. This table comes from immunoSEQ multiplex PCR, and its TCRdb copy is limited to in-frame clones, with some not included. The data show roughly 410,000 clones, more than 70% seen once. The source of this sequence is a woman in her fifties or sixties with COVID-19, enrolled during active disease. The rearrangement links TRBV27 to TRBJ2-7; D might be TRBD1 (5 bases). The sequenced sample consisted of peripheral blood. The CDR3 protein is CASSLKGSSSYEQYF. The CDR3 nucleotides read TGTGCCAGCAGTTTAAAGGGGTCTAGCTCCTACGAGCAGTACTTC.